The clone carrying this T cell receptor (beta chain) counts as medium-sized (0.01 to 0.1%). The antigen remains unidentified. This specimen comes from a study of spatial heterogeneity in lung cancer. Whole-study findings and limits: Tumor mutation count correlated with how many alpha and beta TCRs expanded intratumorally. The numbers of ubiquitous and regional expanded TCRs correlated with ubiquitous and regional nonsynonymous mutations, respectively.

Each CDR3 protein is one row after TCRdb ran MiXCR on the 5' RACE reads. The sample shows some 3,100 distinct CDR3 sequences, 10% to 15% of them seen only once. Documented time point: sample taken at primary tumor resection. CDR1 and CDR2 (germline): SGHDT, YYEEEE. With 1 base removed from V and 2 bases from J, the gap between germline ends came to 18 bases. The CDR3 length is 18 residues. Specimen: lung tumor tissue, collected at surgery. This rearrangement joins TRBV5-6 to TRBJ2-2; tentatively, D is TRBD1 or TRBD2 (5 bases each). This clonotype originated in a male donor with early-stage non-small cell lung cancer. The CDR3 is CASSLTLGTERNTGELFF. CDR3 DNA sequence: TGTGCCAGCAGCTTGACGCTCGGGACGGAAAGAAACACCGGGGAGCTGTTTTTT.